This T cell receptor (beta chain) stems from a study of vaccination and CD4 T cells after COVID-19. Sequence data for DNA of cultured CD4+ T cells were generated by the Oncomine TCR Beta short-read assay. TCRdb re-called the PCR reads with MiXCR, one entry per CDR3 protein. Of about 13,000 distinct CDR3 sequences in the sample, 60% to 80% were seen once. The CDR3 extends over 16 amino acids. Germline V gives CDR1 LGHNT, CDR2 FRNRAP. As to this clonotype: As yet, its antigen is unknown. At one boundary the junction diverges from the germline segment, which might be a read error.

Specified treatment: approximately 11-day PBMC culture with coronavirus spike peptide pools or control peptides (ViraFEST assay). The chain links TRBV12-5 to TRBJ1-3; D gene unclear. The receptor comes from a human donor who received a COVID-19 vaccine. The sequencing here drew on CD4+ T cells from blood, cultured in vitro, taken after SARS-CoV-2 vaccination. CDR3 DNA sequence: TGTGCCAGTGGTTTGGTAAGCACTACCTCTGGAAACACCATATATTTT. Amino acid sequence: CASGLVSTTSGNTIYF. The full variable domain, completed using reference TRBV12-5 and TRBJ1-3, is DARVTQTPRHKVTEMGQEVTMRCQPILGHNTVFWYRQTMMQGLELLAYFRNRAPLDDSGMPKDRFSAEMPDATLATLKIQPSEPRDSAVYFCASGLVSTTSGNTIYFGEGSWLTVV.